These 10 T cell receptor beta chains share one sample of origin, sequenced in a study of T-cell memory formation after mild COVID-19. TCRdb analysed the 5' RACE reads with MiXCR anew, one entry per CDR3 protein. The repertoire includes roughly 380,000 distinct CDR3 sequences, around 28% of them detected once, and approximately 13% sits in the top ten. Material: PBMCs or a T cell subset sorted from them (not recorded which). The source of these receptors is an adult woman who had mild COVID-19 (a few samples of this study predate the infection). Cell type and time point are not known.

This chain joins TRBV7-2 and TRBJ2-1, with 8 nucleotides matching TRBD2. V lost 1 base and J lost 5; bases outside the gene matches: 4. This CDR3 is built from 15 residues. Germline CDR1 and CDR2: SGHTA and FQGNSA. CDR3 DNA sequence: TGTGCCAGCAGCTTAGTAGCGGGATTAAACAATGAGCAGTTCTTC. Translated: CASSLVAGLNNEQFF.

The chain employs TRBV19 and TRBJ1-1, with D unresolved. Germline V gene data show CDR1 as LNHDA and CDR2 as SQIVND (reference sequence). The CDR3 runs to 11 residues. Trimming pared 7 bases from V and 11 bases from J, leaving 14 bases between. The CDR3 loop is CASTPGGRAFF. CDR3 nucleotide sequence: TGTGCCAGTACTCCGGGAGGGCGGGCTTTCTTT.

The V call is TRBV7-6, the J call TRBJ2-7; D gene uncertain. This CDR3 is built from 14 residues. Deletions cut 1 base from V and 2 bases from J, with 9 bases between. CDR1 and CDR2 from the germline V gene are SGHVS and FNYEAQ. DNA of the CDR3: TGTGCCAGCAGCTTAGGGCATCAGGCCTACGAGCAGTACTTC. It is translated as CASSLGHQAYEQYF.

In its sample, this clonotype was seen a few times. This chain connects TRBV7-3 to TRBJ2-6; 10 nucleotides match TRBD2. The trim removed 4 bases at V and 2 bases at J, leaving 5 bases unmatched. This CDR3 has 17 residues. CDR1 is SGHTA and CDR2 is FQGTGA in the germline V gene. The CDR3 here is CASSSPAGGPGANVLTF. In nucleotides, the CDR3 is TGTGCCAGCAGCTCCCCAGCGGGGGGGCCTGGGGCCAACGTCCTGACTTTC.

This sequence joins TRBV7-2 and TRBJ2-1; 12 bases line up with TRBD2. The V gene's germline CDR1 is SGHTA and CDR2 FQGNSA. The CDR3 runs 15 residues. V dropped 3 bases and J dropped 6; count of bases not matched to a gene: 3. The CDR3 bases are TGTGCCAGCAGCTTCCTAGCGGGGGGGCGCAATGAGCAGTTCTTC. It is translated as CASSFLAGGRNEQFF.

J is TRBJ1-1 and V is TRBV5-4; D may be TRBD1 (6 bases). The CDR3 length is 13 residues. Per germline, CDR1 SGHNT and CDR2 YYREEE (reference sequence). The V end was cut by 4 bases, the J end by 5 bases, with 12 bases between. The CDR3 here is CASSPPRGTEAFF. In DNA form, the CDR3 reads TGTGCCAGCAGCCCCCCGAGGGGGACTGAAGCTTTCTTT.

V gene TRBV4-2 combines with J gene TRBJ1-4; D might be TRBD1 (5 bases). Germline CDR1 reads LGHNA; CDR2 reads YNFKEQ. V lost 4 bases and J lost 3, with 12 bases in between. The CDR3 covers 15 residues. CDR3 nucleotide sequence: TGTGCCAGCAGCCTACAGGCCGCAGCTAATGAAAAACTGTTTTTT. This encodes CASSLQAAANEKLFF.

The gene calls are TRBV7-9 and TRBJ2-3; D uncertain. Germline CDR1 SEHNR, CDR2 FQNEAQ (reference sequence). This CDR3 is built from 14 residues. Trimming left V 6 bases short and J 3 bases short, with 13 bases between. CDR3 coding DNA: TGTGCCAGCAGTTCAGTTTCGGGTACAGATACGCAGTATTTT. Translating gives CASSSVSGTDTQYF.

This clonotype was counted a few times. This sequence joins TRBV7-7 and TRBJ2-2; D possibly matches TRBD1 or TRBD2 (5 bases each). Deletions cut 1 base from V and 6 bases from J, with 9 bases between. The CDR3 consists of 14 residues. Per the germline V gene, CDR1 is SSHAT and CDR2 is FNYEAQ (reference sequence). CDR3 nucleotide sequence: TGTGCCAGCAGCTTAGGGGGACCCCCCGGGGAGCTGTTTTTT. Translated: CASSLGGPPGELFF. Using reference TRBV7-7 and TRBJ2-2 for the parts outside the CDR3, the full variable domain is GAGVSQSPRYKVTKRGQDVTLRCDPISSHATLYWYQQALGQGPEFLTYFNYEAQPDKSGLPSDRFSAERPEGSISTLTIQRTEQRDSAMYRCASSLGGPPGELFFGEGSRLTVL.

The chain is built from TRBV5-6 and TRBJ2-1, with D possibly matching TRBD2 (5 bases). The CDR3 is made up of 16 amino acids. V was pared by 0 bases and J by 0 bases, with 10 bases between. CDR1 and CDR2 from the germline V gene are SGHDT and YYEEEE. This chain's CDR3 is CASSLVPGSSYNEQFF. Written as DNA, the CDR3 is TGTGCCAGCAGCTTGGTCCCGGGAAGCTCCTACAATGAGCAGTTCTTC.